Each of the 26 T cell receptor beta chains below was sequenced from the same sample in a study of blood T cell repertoires in COVID-19. Some clones are missing from TCRdb's copy, which holds only in-frame ones; the method was immunoSEQ multiplex PCR. The sample yields 150,000 to 200,000 clones, about 87% seen once. The sample consisted of peripheral blood. The receptors derive from a man aged 55 to 70 with acute or convalescent COVID-19.

This chain connects TRBV5-6 to TRBJ1-3; TRBD1 matches 8 bases. The CDR3 has 15 amino acids. Trimming took 7 bases from V and 4 from J; bases not matched to a gene: 10. Germline-derived CDR1 and CDR2 are SGHDT and YYEEEE. The CDR3 nucleotides are TGTGCCAGCGAGTTATGGACAGGGAAGGGAAACACCATATATTTT. It codes for CASELWTGKGNTIYF.

This chain links TRBV6-1 with TRBJ1-1; the D is unclear. From germline, CDR1 is MNHNS and CDR2 SASEGT. The CDR3 loop spans 15 amino acids. The V end was cut by 0 bases, the J end by 2 bases, with 10 bases between. CDR3 loop: CASSEAFHSNTEAFF. Written as DNA, the CDR3 is TGTGCCAGCAGTGAAGCTTTCCATAGTAACACTGAAGCTTTCTTT.

The chain carries TRBV11-2 and TRBJ1-2, with a tentative D call TRBD1 (5 bases). Trimming took 1 base from V and 5 from J, leaving 8 bases between them. In germline, CDR1 is SGHAT, CDR2 FQNNGV. The CDR3 consists of 13 residues. This CDR3 reads CASSLAGVYGYTF. CDR3 sequence (DNA): TGTGCCAGCAGCTTAGCGGGGGTATATGGCTACACCTTC.

The genes are TRBV11-3 and TRBJ1-6, with 8 bases lining up with TRBD1. Looked up from germline, CDR1 is SGHNT and CDR2 is YENEEA. Trimming took 1 base from V and 4 from J; bases not matched to a gene: 6. CDR3 size: 17 residues. For the CDR3, the DNA is TGTGCCAGCAGCTTAGCGACAGGGGCTGAATATAATTCACCCCTCCACTTT. Amino acids: CASSLATGAEYNSPLHF. Looking up the rest from reference TRBV11-3 and TRBJ1-6 gives the full variable domain: EAGVVQSPRYKIIEKKQPVAFWCNPISGHNTLYWYLQNLGQGPELLIRYENEEAVDDSQLPKDRFSAERLKGVDSTLKIQPAELGDSAVYLCASSLATGAEYNSPLHFGNGTRLTVT.

This clone was picked up one time. The chain links TRBV6-5 to TRBJ1-1, with TRBD1 matching 10 bases. Germline CDR1 is MNHEY and CDR2 is SVGAGI. Unmatched junction bases numbered 9, after V lost 4 bases and J lost 4 bases. The CDR3 has 16 residues. CDR3 sequence reads: CASSSRQGAWGTEAFF. The CDR3 DNA is TGTGCCAGCAGTTCACGACAGGGGGCATGGGGCACTGAAGCTTTCTTT.

This clone was seen many times. The chain links TRBV5-6 to TRBJ2-2, with a weak D call TRBD2 (6 bases). Trimming left V 3 bases short and J 3 bases short, with 12 bases between. This CDR3 has 15 amino acids. Germline V gene sequence: CDR1 SGHDT, CDR2 YYEEEE. The CDR3 DNA is TGTGCCAGCAGCTCCTCGGGACTCTACACCGGGGAGCTGTTTTTT. Its translation: CASSSSGLYTGELFF.

This chain uses TRBV2 with TRBJ1-2; D remains unclear. The CDR3 length is 14 residues. The V gene's germline CDR1 is SNHLY and CDR2 FYNNEI. Trimming stripped 3 bases from V and 8 bases from J, with 16 bases between. The CDR3 reads CASSDSASSRGYTF. Here the CDR3 DNA reads TGTGCCAGCAGTGATTCGGCATCCTCGCGGGGCTACACCTTC.

The rearrangement joins TRBV19 to TRBJ1-4; 8 nucleotides line up with TRBD1. Trimming cost V 7 bases and J 8 bases; bases outside gene matches: 12. The CDR3 runs to 15 residues. CDR1 LNHDA and CDR2 SQIVND come from the germline V gene (reference sequence). The CDR3: CASKQGAHSPEKLFF. CDR3 DNA sequence: TGTGCCAGTAAGCAGGGGGCCCATTCCCCAGAAAAACTGTTTTTT.

V usage is TRBV10-3 and J usage is TRBJ2-7, with D possibly matching TRBD1 (6 bases). The length of the CDR3 is 14 residues. The V and J ends lost 3 bases and 0 bases respectively, with 9 bases between them. CDR1 is ENHRY and CDR2 is SYGVKD in the germline V gene. Written as DNA, the CDR3 is TGTGCCATCAGTGATCAGGACAGCTCCTACGAGCAGTACTTC. Amino acid sequence: CAISDQDSSYEQYF.

The chain joins TRBV27 to TRBJ2-1; 7 bases match TRBD1. V shed 7 bases, J shed 0 bases, and the junction held 12 bases outside the gene matches. Germline lookup yields CDR1 MNHEY and CDR2 SMNVEV (reference sequence). This CDR3 is built from 17 residues. CDR3 loop: CASKFQQGPSSYNEQFF. The CDR3, as DNA: TGTGCCAGCAAATTCCAACAGGGGCCATCCTCCTACAATGAGCAGTTCTTC.

The chain employs TRBV10-1 and TRBJ1-1; D possibly corresponds to TRBD1 (6 bases). The CDR3 sequence is 13 residues long. Looked up from germline, CDR1 is WNHNN and CDR2 is SYGVQD (reference sequence). The germline V and J ends were trimmed by 5 bases and 3 bases, with 10 bases remaining between them. CDR3 amino acids: CASSNRAYTEAFF. The CDR3 nucleotides read TGCGCCAGCAGTAACAGGGCGTACACTGAAGCTTTCTTT.

The CDR3 DNA follows: TGTGCCAGTAGTATAGGGGCGTTGTCGACCGCCAGCTGGCTGTTTTTT. Protein: CASSIGALSTASWLFF. The chain joins TRBV19 to TRBJ1-4; D gene uncertain. V lost 1 base to trimming and J lost 14 bases, with 23 bases between them. The germline V gene has CDR1 LNHDA and CDR2 SQIVND (reference sequence). This CDR3 contains 16 residues. Full variable domain (remainder filled in from reference TRBV19 and TRBJ1-4): DGGITQSPKYLFRKEGQNVTLSCEQNLNHDAMYWYRQDPGQGLRLIYYSQIVNDFQKGDIAEGYSVSREKKESFPLTVTSAQKNPTAFYLCASSIGALSTASWLFFGSGTQLSVL.

On this clone: Other DNA sequences within the sample encode an identical CDR3. The chain recombines TRBV18 with TRBJ1-2; unclear D gene. CDR3 length: 14 residues. Germline CDR1 and CDR2: KGHSH and LQKENI. V was clipped by 0 bases and J by 1 base, with 6 bases between them. CDR3 coding DNA: TGTGCCAGCTCACCACCGAGTGTTAACTATGGCTACACCTTC. Amino acids: CASSPPSVNYGYTF.

The chain links TRBV19 to TRBJ1-4; 10 nucleotides agree with TRBD1. V lost 3 bases and J lost 7; bases outside the gene matches: 5. CDR1 and CDR2 (germline): LNHDA, SQIVND (reference sequence). The CDR3 totals 15 residues. The chain's CDR3 is CASSMGTGEGEKLFF. CDR3 in DNA: TGTGCCAGTAGTATGGGGACAGGGGAAGGTGAAAAACTGTTTTTT. The full variable domain, its missing parts supplied by reference TRBV19 and TRBJ1-4, is DGGITQSPKYLFRKEGQNVTLSCEQNLNHDAMYWYRQDPGQGLRLIYYSQIVNDFQKGDIAEGYSVSREKKESFPLTVTSAQKNPTAFYLCASSMGTGEGEKLFFGSGTQLSVL.

The J gene is TRBJ1-1, the V gene TRBV7-9; TRBD1 matches at 7 bases. V lost 4 bases and J lost 6; bases outside the gene matches: 5. The CDR3 runs 13 residues. Germline V gene data show CDR1 as SEHNR and CDR2 as FQNEAQ (reference sequence). CDR3: CASSSRQGSEAFF. As DNA, the CDR3 is TGTGCCAGCAGCTCCAGACAGGGCTCTGAAGCTTTCTTT.

CDR3 amino acids: CASSLRPTGLGGNTIYF. CDR3 coding DNA: TGTGCCAGCAGCTTAAGGCCGACAGGGCTTGGGGGAAACACCATATATTTT. The chain employs TRBV7-2 and TRBJ1-3; 7 bases fit TRBD1. CDR3 length: 17 residues. After removal of 2 bases from V and 4 bases from J, the junction contained 11 bases not matched to a gene. The germline V gene encodes CDR1 SGHTA and CDR2 FQGNSA. The full variable domain, rest sourced from reference TRBV7-2 and TRBJ1-3, is GAGVSQSPSNKVTEKGKDVELRCDPISGHTALYWYRQSLGQGLEFLIYFQGNSAPDKSGLPSDRFSAERTGGSVSTLTIQRTQQEDSAVYLCASSLRPTGLGGNTIYFGEGSWLTVV.

The V gene is TRBV27, the J gene TRBJ1-6; perhaps TRBD1 as D (6 bases). The CDR3 consists of 15 residues. V lost 3 bases and J 7 bases, leaving 13 bases between the germline ends. Germline lookup yields CDR1 MNHEY and CDR2 SMNVEV (reference sequence). DNA for the CDR3: TGTGCCAGCAGTTTCGGGGGGGCGCGGAATTCACCCCTCCACTTT. It is translated as CASSFGGARNSPLHF.

The count of this clone is one. This rearrangement joins TRBV5-8 to TRBJ1-2; possibly TRBD1 for D (5 bases). Looked up from germline, CDR1 is SGHTS and CDR2 is YDEGEE. Trimming removed 2 bases at V and 4 bases at J, with 24 bases between. CDR3 size: 18 residues. CDR3 sequence (DNA): TGTGCCAGCAGCTTTTTTTTTGGGGGGGAAACGATGGGCTATGGCTACACCTTC. Amino acids: CASSFFFGGETMGYGYTF.

The genes are TRBV21-1 and TRBJ2-3; the table's D call, TRBD2, has no DNA check behind it. TRBV21-1 is a pseudogene segment. CDR3 size: 13 residues. The CDR3 DNA is TGTGCCAGCAGCAAAATATCCACAGATACGCAGTATTTT. It is translated as CASSKISTDTQYF.

This clone has a handful of counts. The V and J genes are TRBV12-3 or TRBV12-4 and TRBJ1-2, with 7 bases fitting TRBD1. The ends lost 3 bases at V and 8 bases at J; junction bases unmatched: 6. The CDR3 length is 13 residues. The CDR3, as DNA: TGTGCCAGCAGTTTCCACACAGGGGACGGCTACACCTTC. The encoded protein is CASSFHTGDGYTF.

This chain joins TRBV5-6 and TRBJ1-1; D gene unclear. Per the germline V gene, CDR1 is SGHDT and CDR2 is YYEEEE. V shed 6 bases and J shed 3 bases, with 3 bases lying between them. The CDR3 runs to 10 residues. CDR3 coding DNA: TGTGCCAGCATCGACACTGAAGCTTTCTTT. This translates into CASIDTEAFF. Filled out from reference TRBV5-6 and TRBJ1-1, the complete variable domain reads DAGVTQSPTHLIKTRGQQVTLRCSPKSGHDTVSWYQQALGQGPQFIFQYYEEEERQRGNFPDRFSGHQFPNYSSELNVNALLLGDSALYLCASIDTEAFFGQGTRLTVV.

The CDR3 sequence is CASSQEGSSGINIQYF. Written as DNA, the CDR3 is TGTGCCAGCAGCCAAGAAGGGAGTAGCGGGATAAACATTCAGTACTTC. The rearrangement links TRBV3-1 (or the pseudogene TRBV3-2) to TRBJ2-4; 8 bases line up with TRBD2. The length of the CDR3 is 16 residues. CDR1 is LGHDT and CDR2 is YNNKEL in the germline V gene (reference sequence). V lost 0 bases to trimming and J lost 6 bases; unmatched junction nucleotides: 7.

The CDR3 reads CASSAMGQGSHEQYV. The DNA of the CDR3 is TGTGCCAGCAGCGCGATGGGACAGGGTAGCCACGAGCAGTACGTC. J is TRBJ2-7 and V is TRBV6-5, with 9 bases fitting TRBD1. V lost 6 bases and J lost 5; bases outside the gene matches: 11. Looked up from germline, CDR1 is MNHEY and CDR2 is SVGAGI. The CDR3 is 15 residues long.

V gene TRBV5-5 combines with J gene TRBJ1-1; D remains unclear. The CDR3 totals 13 residues. CDR1 and CDR2 from the germline V gene are SGHKS and YYEKEE (reference sequence). Trimming left V 4 bases short and J 2 bases short, with 9 bases between. The CDR3 region has the DNA TGTGCCAGCAGCCTGGACTTTAACACTGAAGCTTTCTTT. Translated: CASSLDFNTEAFF.

The chain couples TRBV6-2 or TRBV6-3 to TRBJ2-2; D possibly corresponds to TRBD2 (5 bases). With 2 bases removed from V and 1 base from J, the gap between germline ends came to 17 bases. The CDR3 loop spans 18 amino acids. Germline V gene lookup returns CDR1 MNHEY and CDR2 SVGEGT. Here the CDR3 DNA reads TGTGCCAGCAGTTACCCTGCGGGTACCCTTAGGAACACCGGGGAGCTGTTTTTT. It yields the protein CASSYPAGTLRNTGELFF.

The chain combines TRBV6-5 with TRBJ2-3; D call uncertain. The CDR3 spans 12 residues. Germline-derived CDR1 and CDR2 are MNHEY and SVGAGI. V gave up 6 bases and J gave up 6 bases, with 10 bases separating them. CDR3 coding DNA: TGTGCCAGCAGCTCTGCCCGGGATACGCAGTATTTT. This codes for CASSSARDTQYF.